Below are 19 T cell receptor beta chains sequenced from a single sample in a study of T cell changes during pregnancy in multiple sclerosis. Produced via immunoSEQ multiplex PCR; TCRdb's table is partial and in-frame only. The sample has tens of thousands of clones, over 90% seen once. The source was CD4+ T cells from peripheral blood mononuclear cells, collected in the second trimester of pregnancy. The receptors come from a female donor with multiple sclerosis, enrolled in a pregnancy study.

V and J are TRBV5-1 and TRBJ1-1; D is possibly TRBD1 (5 bases). CDR1 and CDR2 from the germline V gene are SGHRS and YFSETQ. This CDR3 is 15 amino acids long. Trimming shortened V by 0 bases and J by 3 bases, and 12 bases separated the two germline ends. The CDR3 nucleotides are TGCGCCAGCAGCTTGGACGGTTCGGGGGACACTGAAGCTTTCTTT. Translated, it gives CASSLDGSGDTEAFF.

The chain is built from TRBV11-2 and TRBJ1-1; D gene ambiguous. The CDR3 sequence is 18 residues long. Germline V lookup: CDR1 SGHAT, CDR2 FQNNGV. Trimming removed 5 bases at V and 3 bases at J, with 25 bases between. The CDR3 coding sequence is TGTGCCAGCAGCGATATAGGAGGAGGGAGGAAGTCGGACACTGAAGCTTTCTTT. This gives the protein CASSDIGGGRKSDTEAFF.

A few counts support this clone. The chain links TRBV18 to TRBJ1-2; D ambiguous. Trimming took 1 base from V and 3 from J, leaving 18 bases between them. The CDR3 consists of 17 residues. Germline CDR1 is KGHSH and CDR2 is LQKENI. CDR3 amino acids: CASSPRGVRTMDYGYTF. CDR3 in DNA: TGTGCCAGCTCACCACGGGGAGTTCGGACTATGGACTATGGCTACACCTTC.

The chain employs TRBV5-5 and TRBJ1-5; no clear D. V was trimmed by 3 bases and J by 5 bases, leaving 9 bases between them. CDR1 and CDR2 (germline): SGHKS, YYEKEE (reference sequence). The CDR3 extends over 13 amino acids. The DNA for the CDR3 is TGTGCCAGCAGCTCCAGGAATTATCAGCCCCAGCATTTT. This encodes CASSSRNYQPQHF.

The rearrangement joins TRBV7-3 to TRBJ2-4; D possibly corresponds to TRBD2 (6 bases). Trimming removed 5 bases at V and 5 bases at J, with 13 bases between. There are 14 residues in the CDR3. Germline CDR1 SGHTA, CDR2 FQGTGA. CDR3 sequence reads: CASSPEGSQNIQYF. The CDR3, as DNA: TGTGCCAGCAGCCCGGAGGGCAGTCAAAACATTCAGTACTTC.

This clone was seen more than once but under ten times. The chain uses TRBV28 and TRBJ2-7; 9 nucleotides match TRBD1. After removal of 6 bases from V and 3 bases from J, the junction contained 6 bases not matched to a gene. The germline gives CDR1 MDHEN, CDR2 SYDVKM. This CDR3 spans 14 amino acids. CDR3 amino acids: CASSHMTGGYEQYF. CDR3 in DNA: TGTGCCAGCAGCCACATGACAGGGGGCTACGAGCAGTACTTC.

Of note for this clone: Other DNA sequences from this sample encode an identical CDR3 as well. This chain links TRBV11-3 with TRBJ1-3, with 8 bases lining up with TRBD1. Germline trimming cut 5 bases from V and 4 bases from J; bases unmatched to any gene: 7. This CDR3 comprises 15 residues. Germline V gives CDR1 SGHNT, CDR2 YENEEA. The CDR3 DNA reads TGTGCCAGCAGCCCCGGACAGGGACCAGGAAACACCATATATTTT. Residues: CASSPGQGPGNTIYF. Combining the CDR3 with reference TRBV11-3 and TRBJ1-3 gives the whole variable domain EAGVVQSPRYKIIEKKQPVAFWCNPISGHNTLYWYLQNLGQGPELLIRYENEEAVDDSQLPKDRFSAERLKGVDSTLKIQPAELGDSAVYLCASSPGQGPGNTIYFGEGSWLTVV.

V gene TRBV6-1 combines with J gene TRBJ2-1; D is possibly TRBD1 (7 bases). The length of the CDR3 is 14 residues. CDR1 MNHNS and CDR2 SASEGT come from the germline V gene. The V and J ends lost 11 bases and 7 bases respectively, with 21 bases between them. The chain's CDR3 is CAGQTGRTINEQFF. The DNA for the CDR3 is TGTGCCGGTCAGACAGGGAGGACGATAAATGAGCAGTTCTTC.

This clone was found once. The rearrangement joins TRBV5-1 to TRBJ1-3; the match to TRBD1 covers 7 bases. The V segment lost 6 bases and the J segment 2 bases; nucleotides outside the gene matches: 8. The CDR3 sequence is 15 residues long. CDR1 is SGHRS, CDR2 YFSETQ, per germline. CDR3 sequence reads: CASNRGPGAGNTIYF. Here the CDR3 DNA reads TGCGCCAGCAATAGGGGGCCAGGAGCTGGAAACACCATATATTTT.

J is TRBJ1-4 and V is TRBV6-5; no firm D call. Per the germline V gene, CDR1 is MNHEY and CDR2 is SVGAGI. V lost 0 bases and J 8 bases, leaving 13 bases between the germline ends. The CDR3 is 15 residues long. The CDR3 DNA follows: TGTGCCAGCAGTTACTCCCTCCCGGGCGGGGAAAAACTGTTTTTT. Translating gives CASSYSLPGGEKLFF.

The count of this clone is one. V usage is TRBV7-9 and J usage is TRBJ2-1; unclear D gene. This CDR3 spans 15 amino acids. Germline assignment: CDR1 SEHNR and CDR2 FQNEAQ (reference sequence). V was cut by 5 bases and J by 0 bases, with 11 bases left in between. The CDR3 DNA reads as TGTGCCAGCAGCCGAGGCGCTAGCTCCTACAATGAGCAGTTCTTC. As protein: CASSRGASSYNEQFF.

The chain employs TRBV5-1 and TRBJ2-3; 12 bases are shared with TRBD2. V lost 0 bases, J lost 5 bases, and 4 bases stayed unmatched. The CDR3 extends over 16 amino acids. Germline assignment: CDR1 SGHRS and CDR2 YFSETQ. In DNA, the CDR3 is TGCGCCAGCAGCTTGGCCCTGACTAGCGGGGGAGATACGCAGTATTTT. Translated: CASSLALTSGGDTQYF.

This clone was observed a single time. The genes are TRBV7-3 and TRBJ2-5; 10 bases line up with TRBD2. The CDR3 covers 15 residues. After removal of 2 bases from V and 4 bases from J, the junction contained 4 bases not matched to a gene. Germline CDR1 and CDR2: SGHTA and FQGTGA. The CDR3 nucleotides are TGTGCCAGCAGCTTAGAGCGGGGGGGCGTAGAGACCCAGTACTTC. Residues: CASSLERGGVETQYF.

V usage is TRBV20-1 and J usage is TRBJ1-2; D may be TRBD1 (6 bases). The CDR3 is made up of 11 amino acids. From germline, CDR1 is DFQATT and CDR2 SNEGSKA (reference sequence). Deletions cut 2 bases from V and 6 bases from J, with 7 bases between. As DNA, the CDR3 is TGCAGTGCTAGACCAGGGGATGGCTACACCTTC. This codes for CSARPGDGYTF.

The rearrangement links TRBV11-2 to TRBJ1-3, with D maybe TRBD1 (5 bases). The germline V and J ends were trimmed by 4 bases and 0 bases, with 13 bases remaining between them. The length of the CDR3 is 16 residues. Germline-derived CDR1 and CDR2 are SGHAT and FQNNGV. For the CDR3, the DNA is TGTGCCAGCAGCTCGGGACTGCGGAGCTCTGGAAACACCATATATTTT. Translating it yields CASSSGLRSSGNTIYF. The full variable domain, rest sourced from reference TRBV11-2 and TRBJ1-3, is EAGVAQSPRYKIIEKRQSVAFWCNPISGHATLYWYQQILGQGPKLLIQFQNNGVVDDSQLPKDRFSAERLKGVDSTLKIQPAKLEDSAVYLCASSSGLRSSGNTIYFGEGSWLTVV.

V usage is TRBV30 and J usage is TRBJ1-1; 9 nucleotides line up with TRBD1. Germline-derived CDR1 and CDR2 are GTSNPN and SVGIG (reference sequence). Trimming cost V 3 bases and J 3 bases; bases outside gene matches: 5. This CDR3 spans 14 amino acids. In DNA form, the CDR3 reads TGTGCCTGGAGCCGACAGGGGGTGGACACTGAAGCTTTCTTT. Translation: CAWSRQGVDTEAFF.

The rearrangement uses TRBV29-1 and TRBJ2-5; TRBD2 matches 10 bases. From germline, CDR1 is SQVTM and CDR2 ANQGSEA. The CDR3 contains 16 residues. The junction had 7 bases not matched to a gene; V was cut back by 0 bases and J by 3 bases. The CDR3 DNA reads as TGCAGCGTTGAAGATAGGGCTAGCGGGGGTAAAGAGACCCAGTACTTC. It codes for CSVEDRASGGKETQYF.

The chain links TRBV7-7 to TRBJ1-1; D may be TRBD1 (6 bases). V was clipped by 6 bases and J by 2 bases, with 16 bases between them. Germline V CDR1 and CDR2: SSHAT, FNYEAQ (reference sequence). The CDR3 length is 15 residues. In nucleotides, the CDR3 is TGTGCCAGCAGTCCACTGGGACAAACCAACACTGAAGCTTTCTTT. Translation: CASSPLGQTNTEAFF.

J is TRBJ2-1 and V is TRBV7-6; 9 positions match TRBD2. The CDR3 contains 18 residues. Germline assignment: CDR1 SGHVS and CDR2 FNYEAQ. The V gene end was trimmed by 1 base and the J gene end by 3 bases; junction bases not matched to a gene: 10. CDR3 nucleotides: TGTGCCAGCAGCTTAGTCGGCGGGAGGGCCTTTGTCTACAATGAGCAGTTCTTC. Encoded protein: CASSLVGGRAFVYNEQFF.